In its sample, the clone carrying this T cell receptor (beta chain) was seen a few times. The antigen is not known. These data come from a study of immune cell composition in non-small cell lung cancer. Broader study findings: Tumour TCR-beta clonality was not significantly tied to smoking pack-years.

Data came from immunoSEQ multiplex PCR; TCRdb stores just in-frame clones and leaves some out. The sample lists some 13,000 clones; around 75% were seen once. Sequencing used lung tumor tissue. The sequence came from a human donor with non-small cell lung cancer.

CDR3: CASNPPSSRSYEQYF. Here the CDR3 DNA reads TGTGCCAGCAACCCCCCTTCAAGTCGGTCCTACGAGCAGTACTTC. This chain uses TRBV5-5 with TRBJ2-7; D is undetermined. The V gene lost 6 bases and the J gene lost 1 base, with 17 bases spanning the gap. Germline V lookup: CDR1 SGHKS, CDR2 YYEKEE (reference sequence). The CDR3 sequence is 15 residues long.